What follows are 30 T cell receptor beta chains derived from one specimen sequenced in a study of T cells in Graves' hyperthyroidism and ophthalmopathy. TCR beta CDR3 regions were amplified from RNA transcripts. An initial round of RT-PCR targeting the TCR CDR3 relied on the HTBI primer set. MiXCR was run by TCRdb on the multiplex PCR reads, yielding one entry per CDR3 protein. In the table there are 390,000 or so distinct CDR3 sequences, about 15% of which are singletons. The material sequenced was blood. All receptors come from a man aged 18 to 35 with Graves' ophthalmopathy.

A few counts support this clonotype. The chain employs TRBV6-1 and TRBJ1-5, with 7 bases that match TRBD1. Trimming at V came to 5 bases and at J to 1 base, leaving 8 bases not matched to a gene. CDR3 length equals 16 residues. The V gene's germline CDR1 is MNHNS and CDR2 SASEGT. DNA for the CDR3: TGTGCCAGCAGTCCGTTGACAGGGAGAAGCAATCAGCCCCAGCATTTT. It translates to CASSPLTGRSNQPQHF.

In this sample, this clonotype turned up many times. J is TRBJ2-1 and V is TRBV7-9; the D gene is possibly TRBD1 (6 bases). CDR3 length: 13 residues. CDR1 is SEHNR and CDR2 is FQNEAQ in the germline V gene (reference sequence). Trimming pared 2 bases from V and 10 bases from J, leaving 12 bases between. The CDR3 loop is CASSLMGQGEQFF. CDR3 sequence (DNA): TGTGCCAGCAGCTTAATGGGGCAGGGGGAGCAGTTCTTC.

There are many counts of this clonotype. The chain joins TRBV7-3 to TRBJ1-2, with D hard to call. CDR3 length equals 13 residues. The V gene lost 3 bases and the J gene lost 8 bases, with 13 bases spanning the gap. Germline V gene lookup returns CDR1 SGHTA and CDR2 FQGTGA. The CDR3 loop is CASSFRDGRGYTF. CDR3 in DNA: TGTGCCAGCAGCTTTCGAGACGGCAGGGGCTACACCTTC.

This clonotype was recorded at least ten times. The chain couples TRBV2 to TRBJ2-5; D may be TRBD2 (7 bases). The CDR3 has 14 amino acids. Trimming shortened V by 7 bases and J by 3 bases, and 15 bases separated the two germline ends. From germline, CDR1 is SNHLY and CDR2 FYNNEI. CDR3 protein: CASTTRGAEETQYF. DNA for the CDR3: TGTGCCAGCACGACCCGGGGGGCCGAAGAGACCCAGTACTTC.

The chain couples TRBV11-2 to TRBJ2-5, with D unresolved. V lost 5 bases and J lost 5, with 18 bases in between. Germline CDR1 SGHAT, CDR2 FQNNGV. The CDR3 is 15 amino acids. The CDR3: CASSPGEGTWETQYF. In nucleotides, the CDR3 is TGTGCCAGCAGCCCTGGTGAAGGAACATGGGAGACCCAGTACTTC.

The rearrangement joins TRBV27 to TRBJ1-1; a possible D gene is TRBD1 (5 bases). Germline CDR1 MNHEY, CDR2 SMNVEV (reference sequence). CDR3 size: 11 residues. Trimming shortened V by 11 bases and J by 3 bases, and 10 bases separated the two germline ends. CDR3 DNA sequence: TGTGCCGCGGGACTCTACACTGAAGCTTTCTTT. This codes for CAAGLYTEAFF.

This clonotype has a count of ten or more. This sequence joins TRBV7-8 and TRBJ2-7; D remains unclear. The germline gives CDR1 SGHVS, CDR2 FQNEAQ. The CDR3 is made up of 13 amino acids. The V and J ends lost 0 bases and 5 bases respectively, with 8 bases between them. The CDR3 here is CASSLAGPDEQYF. The CDR3 DNA is TGTGCCAGCAGCTTAGCAGGGCCGGACGAGCAGTACTTC.

The V call is TRBV10-2, the J call TRBJ1-2; TRBD1 agrees at 10 bases. CDR3 length equals 14 residues. Trimming cost V 7 bases and J 2 bases; bases outside gene matches: 4. Germline CDR1 reads WSHSY; CDR2 reads SAAADI. The CDR3 spells CASTRDRGNYGYTF. The CDR3 DNA reads as TGCGCCAGCACCAGGGACAGGGGCAACTATGGCTACACCTTC.

The chain joins TRBV20-1 to TRBJ2-2; 11 bases fit TRBD2. Germline trimming cut 6 bases from V and 3 bases from J; bases unmatched to any gene: 3. The CDR3 has 14 amino acids. Germline assignment: CDR1 DFQATT and CDR2 SNEGSKA (reference sequence). The CDR3 coding sequence is TGCAGTGCCAAGGGACTAGCGGACACCGGGGAGCTGTTTTTT. This gives the protein CSAKGLADTGELFF.

V is TRBV4-1 and J is TRBJ2-7; D remains ambiguous. CDR1 and CDR2 (germline): MGHRA, YSYEKL. Trimming took 1 base from V and 4 from J, leaving 11 bases between them. CDR3 length equals 14 residues. CDR3 nucleotide sequence: TGCGCCAGCAGCCAAGGGTACGGCAGATACGAGCAGTACTTC. Its protein is CASSQGYGRYEQYF.

This clonotype turned up a few times. The chain uses TRBV20-1 and TRBJ2-5; unclear D gene. Germline V gene data show CDR1 as DFQATT and CDR2 as SNEGSKA (reference sequence). V was cut by 2 bases and J by 4 bases, with 8 bases left in between. CDR3 size: 12 residues. Written as DNA, the CDR3 is TGCAGTGCTAGAAGTCCAGGAGAGACCCAGTACTTC. Translation gives CSARSPGETQYF.

This clonotype was recorded at least ten times. The chain employs TRBV11-2 and TRBJ2-3; TRBD2 aligns across 11 bases. CDR1 is SGHAT and CDR2 is FQNNGV in the germline V gene. The CDR3 is 18 amino acids. V was pared by 5 bases and J by 0 bases, with 10 bases of the junction left unmatched. CDR3 sequence reads: CASSPPPTSGGSTDTQYF. The CDR3 DNA is TGTGCCAGCAGCCCCCCCCCTACTAGCGGGGGAAGCACAGATACGCAGTATTTT.

This clonotype turned up a few times. The rearrangement joins TRBV27 to TRBJ2-3; D call uncertain. Germline V CDR1 and CDR2: MNHEY, SMNVEV (reference sequence). V was shortened by 3 bases and J by 1 base, with 8 bases between the two germline ends. The CDR3 totals 14 residues. The CDR3 spells CASSFLLGTDTQYF. CDR3 nucleotide sequence: TGTGCCAGCAGTTTCCTCTTGGGCACAGATACGCAGTATTTT.

The table lists this clonotype with many counts. The chain has TRBV12-3 or TRBV12-4 and TRBJ1-5, with a tentative D call TRBD1 (6 bases). This CDR3 contains 16 residues. V was trimmed by 5 bases and J by 0 bases, leaving 14 bases between them. The CDR3 reads CASSGGPSGSNQPQHF. In nucleotides, the CDR3 is TGTGCCAGCAGTGGGGGGCCCTCGGGTAGCAATCAGCCCCAGCATTTT.

This clonotype was seen only a few times. A single base separates this from a much larger clone, so it may be a read error. The chain joins TRBV12-3 or TRBV12-4 to TRBJ2-5, with unresolved D. The CDR3 runs 13 residues. CDR3: CASSPGAQETRYF. The CDR3 bases are TGTGCCAGCAGCCCAGGTGCCCAAGAGACCCGGTACTTC.

This clonotype has a count of ten or more. The chain links TRBV3-1 to TRBJ1-2; D possibly corresponds to TRBD1 (6 bases). The CDR3 has 12 residues. CDR1 LGHDT and CDR2 YNNKEL come from the germline V gene (reference sequence). V lost 6 bases and J lost 10, with 15 bases in between. CDR3 sequence (DNA): TGTGCCAGCAGTCATGGGGGGCGTGACTACACCTTC. Its protein is CASSHGGRDYTF.

The V gene is TRBV6-1, the J gene TRBJ2-6; D not resolved. Trimming took 10 bases from V and 2 from J, leaving 15 bases between them. The CDR3 has 15 amino acids. CDR1 MNHNS and CDR2 SASEGT come from the germline V gene. CDR3 nucleotide sequence: TGTGCCATCGGGCCGAACTGGGCTGGGGCCAACGTCCTGACTTTC. Translated: CAIGPNWAGANVLTF.

The sample holds many counts of this clonotype. As DNA, the CDR3 is TGTGCCAGCCGACCATCCCTCCAAGCTTATACGCAGTATTTT. Its protein product is CASRPSLQAYTQYF. The V call is TRBV3-1, the J call TRBJ2-3; no clear D gene. The V gene lost 8 bases and the J gene lost 7 bases, with 19 bases spanning the gap. The CDR3 has 14 amino acids. Germline CDR1 and CDR2: LGHDT and YNNKEL (reference sequence).

This clonotype has at least ten counts. The chain has TRBV9 and TRBJ2-7, with D perhaps TRBD2 (6 bases). Germline CDR1 and CDR2: SGDLS and YYNGEE. The CDR3 is 16 residues long. V lost 1 base and J 3 bases, leaving 17 bases between the germline ends. CDR3 sequence: CASSVIGESGVYEQYF. The DNA for the CDR3 is TGTGCCAGCAGCGTAATAGGGGAGTCGGGAGTCTACGAGCAGTACTTC.

The V and J genes are TRBV3-1 and TRBJ2-4, with 12 nucleotides matching TRBD2. This CDR3 spans 16 amino acids. Germline CDR1 and CDR2: LGHDT and YNNKEL (reference sequence). V was clipped by 7 bases and J by 0 bases; unmatched bases: 4. DNA for the CDR3: TGTGCCAGCACTCCTAGCGGGAGGGTAGCCAAAAACATTCAGTACTTC. This sequence encodes CASTPSGRVAKNIQYF.

The V call is TRBV27, the J call TRBJ2-7; no clear D. V was pared by 0 bases and J by 4 bases, with 7 bases between. CDR3 length equals 13 residues. Germline V gene lookup returns CDR1 MNHEY and CDR2 SMNVEV (reference sequence). This CDR3 reads CASSLSTRYEQYF. The CDR3 region has the DNA TGTGCCAGCAGTTTATCGACACGGTACGAGCAGTACTTC.

This clonotype has at least ten counts. The V call is TRBV20-1, the J call TRBJ2-7; D uncertain. Between the trimmed V and J ends, which lost 6 bases and 3 bases, there was a span of 15 bases. Germline CDR1 DFQATT, CDR2 SNEGSKA (reference sequence). This CDR3 is 13 amino acids long. This CDR3 reads CSAERRSLYEQYF. The CDR3 DNA sequence: TGCAGTGCCGAACGGCGGAGTCTCTACGAGCAGTACTTC.

This clonotype was counted at least ten times. The chain joins TRBV28 to TRBJ2-5; D gene ambiguous. This CDR3 spans 13 amino acids. The germline gives CDR1 MDHEN, CDR2 SYDVKM. Trimming shortened V by 4 bases and J by 4 bases, and 10 bases separated the two germline ends. CDR3 coding DNA: TGTGCCAGCAGTTCCCCAGCCTTAGAGACCCAGTACTTC. Protein product: CASSSPALETQYF.

This clonotype has ten or more counts. The V gene is TRBV12-3 or TRBV12-4, the J gene TRBJ2-3; 13 nucleotides match TRBD2. CDR3 length: 17 amino acids. Unmatched junction bases numbered 5, after V lost 5 bases and J lost 0 bases. The CDR3 DNA reads as TGTGCCAGCAGTCCAGGGACTAGCGGGGCGAGCACAGATACGCAGTATTTT. It codes for CASSPGTSGASTDTQYF.

There are many counts of this clonotype. The V and J genes are TRBV4-1 and TRBJ2-3, with D perhaps matching TRBD1 or TRBD2 (5 bases each). The V and J ends lost 4 bases and 3 bases respectively, with 17 bases between them. Germline lookup yields CDR1 MGHRA and CDR2 YSYEKL. CDR3 length: 16 amino acids. CDR3 sequence: CASSLGHPERTDTQYF. CDR3 DNA: TGCGCCAGCAGCCTTGGACATCCAGAGCGGACAGATACGCAGTATTTT.

This clonotype has ten or more counts. The chain employs TRBV2 and TRBJ2-7; tentative D call: TRBD1 (5 bases). Germline assignment: CDR1 SNHLY and CDR2 FYNNEI. V lost 2 bases, J lost 2 bases, and 10 bases lay in between. The CDR3 spans 14 residues. The CDR3 sequence: CASSEWAGPYEQYF. CDR3 nucleotides: TGTGCCAGCAGTGAATGGGCAGGGCCCTACGAGCAGTACTTC.

This clonotype was seen repeatedly, ten times or more. The chain recombines TRBV5-1 with TRBJ2-1; D may be TRBD2 (6 bases). Germline V gene sequence: CDR1 SGHRS, CDR2 YFSETQ. There are 12 residues in the CDR3. Trimming cost V 4 bases and J 6 bases, with 8 bases left between them. For the CDR3, the DNA is TGCGCCAGCAGCGTGGGACTCAATGAGCAGTTCTTC. Translating it yields CASSVGLNEQFF.

On this clonotype itself: Since a much larger clone is just one base distant, this may be a read error. The CDR3 DNA is TGTGCCAGCAATGCTTTAGGACCAGATACGCAGTATTTT. It encodes CASNALGPDTQYF. This rearrangement joins TRBV12-3 or TRBV12-4 to TRBJ2-3; unclear D gene. The length of the CDR3 is 13 residues. V dropped 7 bases and J dropped 4 bases, with 12 bases sitting between them.

The sample holds a few counts of this clonotype. V gene TRBV2 combines with J gene TRBJ2-5, with 7 bases aligning to TRBD1. Germline V gene lookup returns CDR1 SNHLY and CDR2 FYNNEI. The CDR3 is 14 residues long. Unmatched junction bases numbered 10, after V lost 5 bases and J lost 7 bases. Here the CDR3 reads CASSFFDRAGTQYF. The CDR3 DNA follows: TGTGCCAGCAGTTTCTTTGACAGGGCGGGGACCCAGTACTTC.

This clonotype was recorded many times. The chain combines TRBV12-3 or TRBV12-4 with TRBJ1-2; unclear D gene. The CDR3 is made up of 13 amino acids. V was shortened by 7 bases and J by 3 bases, with 12 bases between the two germline ends. CDR3 loop: CASTMDRYYGYTF. CDR3 nucleotide sequence: TGTGCCAGCACCATGGACCGATACTATGGCTACACCTTC.